The clone carrying this T cell receptor beta chain showed up just a few times. Its antigen is unknown. Time point described: sample taken at primary tumor resection. The roughly 68 donors had untreated early-stage non-small cell lung cancer. One entry per CDR3 protein results from TCRdb running MiXCR on the 5' RACE reads. The table includes tens of thousands of distinct CDR3 sequences, approximately 5.3% detected once. The data were obtained in a study of spatial heterogeneity in lung cancer. The CDR3 sequence is 15 residues long. Trimming removed 3 bases from V and 4 bases from J, with 15 bases in between. Study outcomes and limitations: Among blood samples, ubiquitous expanded tumor TCRs appeared more at resection than at follow-up.

This receptor was taken from a male donor with early-stage non-small cell lung cancer. Sequenced here: PBMCs, sampled at surgery. The chain couples TRBV12-3 or TRBV12-4 to TRBJ1-1; tentative D call: TRBD1 (6 bases). In nucleotides, the CDR3 is TGTGCCAGCAGTTTTCATTTTGGGGACACCACTGAAGCTTTCTTT. It yields the protein CASSFHFGDTTEAFF.